The present T cell receptor beta chain was sequenced within a study of CD8 T cells in ankylosing spondylitis. With respect to this clonotype: What it binds is not known.

Generation of TCR beta libraries employed quantitative 5'-RACE incorporating molecular barcodes. One entry per CDR3 protein results from TCRdb running MiXCR on the 5' RACE reads. The sample contains 200,000 to 250,000 distinct CDR3 sequences, roughly a tenth of which appear only once. The CDR3 contains 16 residues. The germline V and J ends were trimmed by 6 bases and 0 bases, with 14 bases remaining between them. Germline V lookup: CDR1 KGHSH, CDR2 LQKENI. Broader study findings: Reportedly, matched ankylosing spondylitis synovial fluid was significantly enriched for disease-linked clones. What seemed typical of ankylosing spondylitis blood was a TCR beta motif built from eight highly homologous variants. Within peripheral blood, clones linked to disease were CD8+ and relatively rare.

The genes are TRBV18 and TRBJ2-2, with D tentatively TRBD2 (5 bases). The clonotype comes from a male donor with ankylosing spondylitis or in good health (not recorded which). The sequencing input was blood, either unsorted or a sorted T cell fraction (not recorded which). The CDR3 DNA reads TGTGCCAGCTCCCCCGCCAGCGGACCGAACACCGGGGAGCTGTTTTTT. Its translation: CASSPASGPNTGELFF.